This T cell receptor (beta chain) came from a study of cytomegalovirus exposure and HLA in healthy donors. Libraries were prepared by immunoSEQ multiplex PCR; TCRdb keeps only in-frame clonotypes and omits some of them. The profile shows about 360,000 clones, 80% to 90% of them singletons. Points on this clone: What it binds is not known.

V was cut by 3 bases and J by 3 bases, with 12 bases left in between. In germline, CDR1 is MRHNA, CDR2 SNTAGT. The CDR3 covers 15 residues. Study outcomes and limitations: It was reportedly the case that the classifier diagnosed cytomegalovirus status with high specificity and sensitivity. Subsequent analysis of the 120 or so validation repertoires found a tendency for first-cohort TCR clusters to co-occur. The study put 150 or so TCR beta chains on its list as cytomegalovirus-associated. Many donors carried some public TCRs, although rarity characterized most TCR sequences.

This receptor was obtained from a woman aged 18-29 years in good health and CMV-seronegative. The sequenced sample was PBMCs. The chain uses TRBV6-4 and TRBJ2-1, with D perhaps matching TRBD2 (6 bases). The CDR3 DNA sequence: TGTGCCAGCAGTGAGGGTAGCGGCCTCTACAATGAGCAGTTCTTC. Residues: CASSEGSGLYNEQFF.